This entry describes one T cell receptor beta chain. This clonotype was detected many times. Its recognized antigen is unknown. Nothing much larger sits one base from this clone, and base qualities are not available. CDR3 length: 14 amino acids, cysteine to phenylalanine. The entry retains the CDR3 DNA only, 42 bases that are in frame from base 1. CDR1 SGHDT and CDR2 YYEEEE are derived from the germline V gene. The junction shows trimming of 1 base on V and 10 bases on J, plus 12 bases between the germline ends. The library was made by 5' RACE. These reads were obtained on an Illumina HiSeq 2000. A universal primer binding site was introduced by template switching, and a unique molecular identifier was present in the final cDNA, enabling accurate counting of TCR cDNA molecules. First-strand cDNA for TCR alpha and beta chains was synthesized from specific primers in the conserved constant-segment region. To control for contamination, each cDNA library was double barcoded with a SMART-Mk sample barcode plus Illumina barcodes. Two successive PCR steps introduced TruSeq adapter sequences along with Illumina sample barcodes. TCR alpha and beta cDNA libraries were sequenced on the Illumina HiSeq platform with custom primers. The study's processing was this. Unique molecular identifiers were extracted from raw reads with MiGEC, and CDR3 positions were determined with MiXCR. Recombination models were inferred per individual with the repgenHMM and IGoR tools using an EM algorithm. Shared clonotype analysis was performed with the tcR package in R, normalizing sharing by the product of cloneset sizes. To study raw recombination without the effects of thymic and clonal selection, out-of-frame nonproductive sequences were analyzed. Through fastp at Q25 and MiXCR, TCRdb rebuilt clones from the public reads, retaining in-frame beta chains. All rows with the same CDR3 protein become a single entry with the most common DNA and genes. Here the V and J calls rest on TCRdb's processing, not on the authors' analysis. In this sample the table shows 400,000 to 500,000 distinct CDR3 sequences, 14% of which occur a single time. The ten largest clones add up to 0.98% of the sample.

The data belong to a study of identical twins (dated by TCRdb to 2015 to 2016). Regarding the study in general: To test whether fetal clonotypes persist, the study used deep sequencing on TCR alpha and beta repertoires from monozygotic twins, unrelated adults of various ages, and cord blood. To rule out contamination, replicate twin experiments were performed at different times with different library preparation protocols. What the research found in general, with its limitations: Fewer insertions were carried by abundant cord blood beta clonotypes, a similar but weaker trend appeared in young adult naive repertoires, and no such trend appeared in memory repertoires. Compared with coincidental sharing between unrelated individuals, out-of-frame TCR alpha sequences shared between twins showed an excess of sequences with low generation probability. Zero-insertion analyses could be partly confounded by invariant T cells such as MAIT and iNKT, though diverse VJ usage argued against such confounding for most clonotypes. Because the same donors could not be followed over many years, the conclusions depended on cross-sectional statistical analysis. In beta out-of-frame sequences, excess twin sharing was weaker, because having fewer shared sequences lowered the signal-to-noise ratio. In monozygotic twins, recombination models systematically underestimated out-of-frame TCR alpha sharing, but the models matched the sharing seen between unrelated individuals.

Every donor was a healthy Caucasian. The twin cohort comprised three pairs of female monozygotic twins, all aged about 18 to 29 years. Positive isolation kits from Invitrogen were used to isolate the CD4+ and CD8+ T cell populations. This same sample was also part of a study on yellow fever vaccine responses in identical twins. As that second paper reports: The authors reported that the T cell response to vaccination in identical twins appeared partly convergent and partly personalized. In identical twins, the study followed T cell clones that responded to the vaccine with precision.

Input material: CD4+ T cells sorted from blood. The chain was built from TRBV5-6 and TRBJ1-6; no D gene can be assigned with confidence. The source is a young woman in good health. The DNA sequence reads TGTGCCAGCAGCTTGCGTGGTTTTCGATCACCCCTCCACTTT. The translation is CASSLRGFRSPLHF.